This is a list of T cell receptor beta chains from one sample in a study of blood T cell repertoires in COVID-19. The table came from immunoSEQ multiplex PCR; TCRdb's copy has only in-frame clones and leaves some out. Of under 400,000 clones detected, about 90% appear once; the ten largest clones hold less than 3%. The sequenced sample consisted of peripheral blood. These receptors all come from a woman in her twenties or thirties with COVID-19, enrolled during active disease. Each CDR3 is given with its conserved first and last residue. The D gene is left open where the match is weak. Where a row states a size, it is once, few, many or the class of an expanded clone; other rows omit it.

>.|.|TRBV6-1|TRBJ1-2
CASSETGRGGYTF
TGTGCCAGCAGTGAAACAGGGCGTGGTGGCTACACCTTC
>TRBD1|once|TRBV5-1|TRBJ1-1
CASSPRQGNAAFF
TGCGCCAGCAGCCCAAGACAGGGAAATGCAGCTTTCTTT
>TRBD1|.|TRBV10-2|TRBJ2-7
CASAKRQGENYEQYF
TGCGCCAGTGCCAAACGACAGGGGGAGAACTACGAGCAGTACTTC
>.|.|TRBV7-9|TRBJ1-5
CASRSDDNQPQHF
TGTGCCAGCAGAAGCGACGACAATCAGCCCCAGCATTTT
>.|.|TRBV7-3|TRBJ2-1
CASSMGLYNEQFF
TGTGCCAGCAGCATGGGACTCTACAATGAGCAGTTCTTC
>TRBD1|.|TRBV28|TRBJ1-5
CASSSDRLSTSNQPQHF
TGTGCCAGCAGTTCGGACAGGCTCTCCACTAGCAATCAGCCCCAGCATTTT
>TRBD1|.|TRBV27|TRBJ1-2
CASSLYWTGGDYGYTF
TGTGCCAGCAGTTTATACTGGACAGGGGGCGACTATGGCTACACCTTC
>.|.|TRBV19|TRBJ1-4
CASSIAVTGFEKLFF
TGTGCCAGTAGTATAGCCGTTACTGGTTTCGAAAAACTGTTTTTT
>TRBD1|.|TRBV10-3|TRBJ1-1
CAIRVRQGADTEAFF
TGTGCCATCAGAGTCAGACAGGGGGCGGACACTGAAGCTTTCTTT
>.|.|TRBV28|TRBJ1-5
CASSLNLVNQPQHF
TGTGCCAGCAGTTTAAACTTGGTGAATCAGCCCCAGCATTTT
>.|.|TRBV28|TRBJ1-1
CASSLSGGRTEAFF
TGTGCCAGCAGTTTAAGCGGGGGGAGGACTGAAGCTTTCTTT
>TRBD1|.|TRBV2|TRBJ2-5
CATHYRGPQETQYF
TGTGCCACTCATTACAGGGGGCCCCAAGAGACCCAGTACTTC
>TRBD2|.|TRBV7-7|TRBJ2-1
CASSSSSLAGGGNEQFF
TGTGCCAGCAGCTCCTCATCACTAGCGGGAGGAGGCAATGAGCAGTTCTTC
>.|.|TRBV27|TRBJ1-1
CASSLSRDYLSPRMDTEAFF
TGTGCCAGCAGTTTGTCCCGGGACTACCTCAGTCCCCGAATGGACACTGAAGCTTTCTTT
>.|.|TRBV7-2|TRBJ2-7
CASLRVGLAAGEQYF
TGTGCCAGCCTTCGAGTTGGGCTGGCCGCGGGGGAGCAGTACTTC
>.|.|TRBV21-1|TRBJ2-2
CASSPPRGGSNTGELFF
TGTGCCAGCAGCCCCCCTAGGGGAGGGTCCAACACCGGGGAGCTGTTTTTT
>.|.|TRBV20-1|TRBJ2-5
CSARVGETQYF
TGCAGTGCTAGAGTCGGGGAGACCCAGTACTTC
>.|.|TRBV5-6|TRBJ1-1
CASSLDPGVNTEAFF
TGTGCCAGCAGCTTGGATCCAGGGGTGAACACTGAAGCTTTCTTT
>.|.|TRBV18|TRBJ2-5
CASSVTYQETQYF
TGTGCCAGCTCAGTGACTTACCAAGAGACCCAGTACTTC
>TRBD1|.|TRBV10-1|TRBJ1-1
CASSESRDSLSTEAFF
TGCGCCAGCAGTGAGAGTCGGGACAGCTTGAGCACTGAAGCTTTCTTT
>TRBD1|.|TRBV28|TRBJ1-6
CASTRFPGTGLSPLHF
TGTGCCAGCACTCGTTTCCCCGGGACAGGGTTATCACCCCTCCACTTT
>TRBD2|many|TRBV6-5|TRBJ2-5
CASSRETSGQETQYF
TGTGCCAGCAGTCGAGAAACTAGCGGCCAAGAGACCCAGTACTTC
>.|.|TRBV10-3|TRBJ1-2
CAISESSTANYGYTF
TGTGCCATCAGTGAGTCGTCGACAGCTAACTATGGCTACACCTTC
>.|.|TRBV5-1|TRBJ2-2
CASSLVVGTPTGELFF
TGCGCCAGCAGCTTGGTAGTTGGGACACCAACCGGGGAGCTGTTTTTT
>.|.|TRBV7-9|TRBJ2-7
CASSLDGSSYEQYF
TGTGCCAGCAGCCTTGACGGGAGCTCCTACGAGCAGTACTTC
>.|.|TRBV7-2|TRBJ2-2
CASSRATGTTGELFF
TGTGCCAGCAGTCGTGCGACAGGGACTACCGGGGAGCTGTTTTTT
>.|.|TRBV5-1|TRBJ2-5
CASTRDLTGETQYF
TGCGCCAGCACCAGGGACTTAACGGGAGAGACCCAGTACTTC
>.|once|TRBV9|TRBJ1-2
CASSVDTGNYGYTF
TGTGCCAGCAGCGTAGATACAGGAAACTATGGCTACACCTTC
>TRBD2|.|TRBV18|TRBJ2-7
CASSPLAGVREQYF
TGTGCCAGCTCACCACTAGCGGGAGTCCGCGAGCAGTACTTC
>TRBD2|.|TRBV10-2|TRBJ2-1
CASRDPTSGGNEQFF
TGCGCCAGCAGGGACCCGACTAGCGGGGGTAATGAGCAGTTCTTC
>TRBD2|.|TRBV13|TRBJ2-7
CASSLAGVRQYF
TGTGCCAGCAGCTTGGCGGGAGTCCGGCAGTACTTC
>.|.|TRBV20-1|TRBJ1-5
CSASNGDQPQHF
TGCAGTGCTAGTAATGGAGATCAGCCCCAGCATTTT
>.|.|TRBV5-6|TRBJ1-3
CASSLRRTDRSSGNTIYF
TGTGCCAGCAGCTTGCGTCGAACGGACAGAAGCTCTGGAAACACCATATATTTT
>TRBD1|.|TRBV2|TRBJ2-7
CASSQGQGSYEQYF
TGTGCCAGCAGCCAGGGACAGGGAAGTTACGAGCAGTACTTC
>.|once|TRBV5-1|TRBJ1-2
CASSRATGEANYGYTF
TGCGCCAGCAGCCGCGCCACGGGTGAAGCCAACTATGGCTACACCTTC
>TRBD1|many|TRBV3-1/TRBV3-2|TRBJ2-7
CASSSPGQGSNEQYF
TGTGCCAGCAGCAGCCCGGGACAGGGGTCAAACGAGCAGTACTTC
>TRBD2|.|TRBV7-9|TRBJ2-2
CASSLAGGPSLGGELFF
TGTGCCAGCAGCCTAGCGGGAGGGCCCTCCTTGGGCGGGGAGCTGTTTTTT
>TRBD1|few|TRBV5-8|TRBJ1-1
CASSTGQGKNTEAFF
TGTGCCAGCAGCACCGGACAGGGAAAGAACACTGAAGCTTTCTTT
>.|many|TRBV7-3|TRBJ2-2
CASSPGPAENTGELFF
TGTGCCAGCAGCCCGGGTCCAGCGGAAAACACCGGGGAGCTGTTTTTT
>TRBD1|.|TRBV27|TRBJ1-5
CASSQGAQGQPQHF
TGTGCCAGCAGTCAGGGGGCGCAGGGTCAGCCCCAGCATTTT
>.|.|TRBV5-1|TRBJ1-1
CASSLEWGGTEAFF
TGCGCCAGCAGCTTGGAATGGGGGGGCACTGAAGCTTTCTTT
>.|.|TRBV5-1|TRBJ1-3
CASSLGGLTSGNTIYF
TGCGCCAGCAGCTTGGGCGGCCTAACCTCTGGAAACACCATATATTTT